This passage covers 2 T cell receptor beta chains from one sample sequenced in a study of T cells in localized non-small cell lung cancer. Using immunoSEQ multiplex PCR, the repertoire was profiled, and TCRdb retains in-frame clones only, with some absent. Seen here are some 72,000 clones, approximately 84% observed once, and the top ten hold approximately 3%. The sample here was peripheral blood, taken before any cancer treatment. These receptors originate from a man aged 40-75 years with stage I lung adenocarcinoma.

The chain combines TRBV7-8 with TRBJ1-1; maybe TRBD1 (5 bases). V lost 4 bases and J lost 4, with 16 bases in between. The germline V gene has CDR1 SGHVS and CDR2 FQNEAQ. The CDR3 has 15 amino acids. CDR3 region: CASSSQVGGGTEAFF. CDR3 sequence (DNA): TGTGCCAGCAGCTCGCAGGTCGGGGGTGGCACTGAAGCTTTCTTT.

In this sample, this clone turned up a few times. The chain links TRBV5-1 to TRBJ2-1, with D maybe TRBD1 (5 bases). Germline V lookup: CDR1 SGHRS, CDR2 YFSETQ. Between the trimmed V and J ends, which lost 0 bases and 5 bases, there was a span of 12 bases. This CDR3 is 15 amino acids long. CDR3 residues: CASSLVVQGNNEQFF. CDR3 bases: TGCGCCAGCAGCTTGGTTGTGCAGGGAAACAATGAGCAGTTCTTC.